This T cell receptor (beta chain) was identified during a study of blood T cell repertoires in COVID-19 (TCRdb year 2020). Some background on the complete study: The collaborator samples originated in the United States, Italy and Spain and spanned the acute and convalescent phases of COVID-19. The material from the prospective study consisted of cDNA or gDNA derived from T cells, B-cell-depleted T cells, or PBMCs. Subjects who had been exposed to COVID-19, were actively infected with it, or had recovered from it provided the deeply sampled blood TCRbeta repertoires that made up the dataset. The repertoires were released in a freely available public database intended as a resource for research on the immune response to SARS-CoV-2. Samples came from the ongoing ImmuneRACE study (first 160 participants) plus 1,254 subjects from 6 global collaborators. The sample metadata nearly always contained a de-identified subject ID, COVID-19 status, age in years and sex. HLA class I and class II types, where available, came from metadata supplied by the sample provider rather than from assay-based typing. Broad study findings and their caveats: Clinical and demographic metadata were provided uncurated, with the amount varying by source and participant.

Participants in the prospective study were aged about 18 to 90 years, lived in 24 United States geographic areas, and enrolled through a virtual design. In the prospective study, cohorts were assigned on the basis of participant-reported clinical history obtained from a screening survey and a study questionnaire. Recovered participants in ImmuneRACE Cohort 3 were defined as having two consecutive negative NP/OP PCR tests, clearance from a healthcare professional, or resolution of symptoms. In the prospective study, mobile phlebotomists collected whole blood, serum and a nasopharyngeal or oropharyngeal swab from each participant. Participants in the prospective study had the option to provide additional blood draws and questionnaires over a roughly 2-month period. Prospective study blood samples were shipped either frozen or at room temperature before DNA extraction. TCRbeta CDR3 regions were amplified from genomic DNA by means of the immunoSEQ Assay, a bias-controlled multiplex PCR. From the authors' description of their analysis: Within the assay, amplification of reference gene primers was used to estimate how many nucleated cells each sample contained. To quantify the absolute abundance of each unique TCRbeta CDR3 rearrangement, sequence reads were collapsed and filtered. Productive Simpson clonality was computed per sample as the square root of Simpson's diversity index over productive rearrangements. TCRdb retrieved this table from immuneACCESS and kept in-frame rearrangements only. Not all clones are present; in checked studies, unresolved V genes account for under half, and no reason is known for the remainder. That table is the source of V, J and clone size, and D and trimming were worked out from the DNA. Across this sample there are 350,000 or so clones, with roughly 87% seen only once. Roughly 1% of the sample goes to the ten largest clones.

On this clone: The target of this receptor is not known. No much larger clonotype is one base removed from it; base qualities were not supplied.

The CDR1 and CDR2 encoded by the germline V gene are SGDLS and YYNGEE. The CDR3 covers 15 residues, taking in both the cysteine and the phenylalanine. Just the 45-base CDR3 DNA is kept, in frame starting at base 1. A distance of 10 bases separates the germline ends of V and J, which lose 0 bases and 1 base respectively. The source is a woman aged 25 to 39 who had recovered from COVID-19. Specimen: PBMCs or T cells enriched from blood (not recorded which). The chain employs TRBV9 and TRBJ1-1; too little of a D gene remains to name it. The DNA is TGTGCCAGCAGCGTAGGGCAGCGCGAGAACACTGAAGCTTTCTTT. It translates as CASSVGQRENTEAFF.